Listed below are T cell receptor beta chains from one sample, sequenced in a study of identical twins. TCRdb reprocessed the 5' RACE reads with MiXCR, giving one entry per CDR3 protein. The sample consists of some 500,000 distinct CDR3 sequences, 22% of them appearing once. These records were also assigned to another study, of T cells expressing NK-cell markers.

The sequencing input was CD4+ T cells sorted from blood. The origin of the receptors is a woman younger than 35 in good health. Each CDR3 is given with its conserved first and last residue. A D gene is named only where the DNA matches it firmly. Not all rows give a size; the values are once, few, many and, for expanded clones, a class.

j_gene: TRBJ2-1; d_gene: -; abundance: -; v_gene: TRBV4-1; CDR3aa: CASSQDRDPYNEQFF; CDR3nt: TGCGCCAGCAGCCAAGACAGGGACCCCTACAATGAGCAGTTCTTC
j_gene: TRBJ2-7; d_gene: TRBD2; abundance: few; v_gene: TRBV6-1; CDR3aa: CASSVERESPYEQYF; CDR3nt: TGTGCCAGCAGTGTCGAGCGGGAGAGTCCCTACGAGCAGTACTTC
j_gene: TRBJ1-2; d_gene: TRBD1; abundance: -; v_gene: TRBV6-5; CDR3aa: CASSLDRRGYTF; CDR3nt: TGTGCCAGCAGTTTGGACAGGAGGGGCTACACCTTC
j_gene: TRBJ1-2; d_gene: TRBD1; abundance: few; v_gene: TRBV11-3; CDR3aa: CANKGQAGNGYTF; CDR3nt: TGTGCCAACAAGGGACAGGCGGGCAATGGCTACACCTTC
j_gene: TRBJ1-1; d_gene: -; abundance: -; v_gene: TRBV6-1; CDR3aa: CASERATEAFF; CDR3nt: TGTGCCAGCGAGAGGGCCACTGAAGCTTTCTTT
j_gene: TRBJ1-6; d_gene: -; abundance: -; v_gene: TRBV7-2; CDR3aa: CASSHDRNSPLHF; CDR3nt: TGTGCCAGCAGCCATGACAGGAATTCACCCCTCCACTTT
j_gene: TRBJ2-3; d_gene: -; abundance: -; v_gene: TRBV6-2/TRBV6-3; CDR3aa: CASSYRLGLTDTQYF; CDR3nt: TGTGCCAGCAGTTACCGTCTTGGCTTGACAGATACGCAGTATTTT
j_gene: TRBJ2-7; d_gene: -; abundance: -; v_gene: TRBV7-2; CDR3aa: CASSLLGTPTYEQYF; CDR3nt: TGTGCCAGCAGCTTATTGGGGACGCCGACCTACGAGCAGTACTTC
j_gene: TRBJ2-7; d_gene: TRBD2; abundance: few; v_gene: TRBV7-9; CDR3aa: CASKPGTSGYEQYF; CDR3nt: TGTGCCAGCAAACCCGGGACTAGCGGCTACGAGCAGTACTTC
j_gene: TRBJ2-7; d_gene: -; abundance: -; v_gene: TRBV20-1; CDR3aa: CSASHSSDTNYEQYF; CDR3nt: TGCAGTGCTAGCCACTCCAGCGACACCAACTACGAGCAGTACTTC
j_gene: TRBJ2-7; d_gene: TRBD2; abundance: -; v_gene: TRBV20-1; CDR3aa: CSARDPRLAAYEQYF; CDR3nt: TGCAGTGCTAGAGATCCGAGACTAGCGGCCTACGAGCAGTACTTC
j_gene: TRBJ2-2; d_gene: -; abundance: -; v_gene: TRBV5-1; CDR3aa: CASSLEGGSTGELFF; CDR3nt: TGCGCCAGCAGCTTGGAAGGGGGGTCGACCGGGGAGCTGTTTTTT
j_gene: TRBJ2-2; d_gene: -; abundance: -; v_gene: TRBV6-2/TRBV6-3; CDR3aa: CASSKRANTGELFF; CDR3nt: TGTGCCAGCAGCAAAAGGGCGAACACCGGGGAGCTGTTTTTT
j_gene: TRBJ1-1; d_gene: -; abundance: -; v_gene: TRBV3-1; CDR3aa: CASSQEGTNTEAFF; CDR3nt: TGTGCCAGCAGCCAAGAAGGAACAAACACTGAAGCTTTCTTT
j_gene: TRBJ2-1; d_gene: TRBD1; abundance: few; v_gene: TRBV7-2; CDR3aa: CASSYGTGGSYNEQFF; CDR3nt: TGTGCCAGCAGCTATGGGACAGGGGGCTCCTACAATGAGCAGTTCTTC
j_gene: TRBJ2-5; d_gene: TRBD2; abundance: -; v_gene: TRBV5-7; CDR3aa: CASRSSWASGRGVQETQYF; CDR3nt: TGTGCCAGCAGATCATCTTGGGCTAGCGGGAGAGGAGTTCAAGAGACCCAGTACTTC
j_gene: TRBJ2-3; d_gene: TRBD2; abundance: many; v_gene: TRBV12-3/TRBV12-4; CDR3aa: CASRLAGTDTQYF; CDR3nt: TGTGCCAGCAGACTAGCGGGAACAGATACGCAGTATTTT
j_gene: TRBJ2-1; d_gene: -; abundance: few; v_gene: TRBV7-2; CDR3aa: CASSRTINVYNEQFF; CDR3nt: TGTGCCAGCAGCCGGACCATCAACGTTTACAATGAGCAGTTCTTC
j_gene: TRBJ1-4; d_gene: TRBD1; abundance: -; v_gene: TRBV3-1; CDR3aa: CASSSTGGWEKLFF; CDR3nt: TGTGCCAGCAGCTCTACAGGGGGCTGGGAAAAACTGTTTTTT
j_gene: TRBJ2-2; d_gene: -; abundance: -; v_gene: TRBV5-6; CDR3aa: CASSLPTGELFF; CDR3nt: TGTGCCAGCAGCTTGCCCACCGGGGAGCTGTTTTTT
j_gene: TRBJ2-4; d_gene: TRBD2; abundance: few; v_gene: TRBV11-2; CDR3aa: CASRLAGGPNNIQYF; CDR3nt: TGTGCCAGCAGGCTAGCGGGAGGACCAAATAACATTCAGTACTTC